These T cell receptor beta chains were read from a single sample in a study of blood T cell repertoires in COVID-19. TCRdb's copy holds only in-frame clones and misses some; the assay was immunoSEQ multiplex PCR. The repertoire holds 190,000 or so clones, with about 85% as singletons. The sample comprised peripheral blood. The origin of the receptors is a woman at least 80 years old with acute or convalescent COVID-19. CDR3s include the opening cysteine and the closing phenylalanine or tryptophan. The D gene is left open where the match is weak. Rows give clone size only sometimes, using once, few, many, or a class for an expanded clone.

v_call	d_call	clone_size	j_call	cdr3_aa	cdr3_nt
TRBV5-6	NA	NA	TRBJ1-3	CASSLDRGNTIYF	TGTGCCAGCAGCTTGGACAGAGGAAACACCATATATTTT
TRBV15	TRBD2	NA	TRBJ2-1	CATSRVTWRGDSYNEQFF	TGTGCCACCAGCAGAGTGACGTGGCGGGGGGACTCCTACAATGAGCAGTTCTTC
TRBV11-1	NA	NA	TRBJ2-5	CASSRDRQETQYF	TGTGCCAGCAGCCGTGACAGGCAAGAGACCCAGTACTTC
TRBV7-9	TRBD2	NA	TRBJ2-5	CASSPWTSGGSETQYF	TGTGCCAGCAGCCCTTGGACTAGCGGGGGCTCGGAGACCCAGTACTTC
TRBV30	TRBD1	NA	TRBJ1-4	CAWTTDRGRPNEKLFF	TGTGCCTGGACAACGGACAGGGGGCGCCCTAATGAAAAACTGTTTTTT
TRBV7-9	TRBD2	NA	TRBJ2-2	CAKSGTTNTGELFF	TGTGCCAAAAGCGGGACTACGAACACCGGGGAGCTGTTTTTT
TRBV19	TRBD2	NA	TRBJ2-1	CASSGGLAVTYNEQFF	TGTGCCAGTAGTGGGGGACTAGCGGTTACCTACAATGAGCAGTTCTTC
TRBV10-3	TRBD1	NA	TRBJ1-2	CAINQQGALGYGYTF	TGTGCCATCAATCAACAGGGGGCGCTGGGATATGGCTACACCTTC
TRBV5-1	TRBD1	NA	TRBJ1-4	CASTRTGTGDEKLFF	TGCGCCAGCACCCGAACCGGGACAGGGGATGAAAAACTGTTTTTT
TRBV3-1/TRBV3-2	NA	NA	TRBJ1-2	CASSQDAGHYGYTF	TGTGCCAGCAGCCAAGACGCGGGGCATTATGGCTACACCTTC
TRBV5-1	TRBD2	NA	TRBJ2-2	CASSLVGGGTGELFF	TGCGCCAGCAGCTTGGTCGGCGGGGGAACCGGGGAGCTGTTTTTT
TRBV24-1	TRBD1	NA	TRBJ2-5	CATSEGQGHQETQYF	TGTGCCACCAGTGAAGGACAGGGGCATCAAGAGACCCAGTACTTC
TRBV21-1	NA	NA	TRBJ2-7	CAKEGRRGYEQYF	TGTGCCAAAGAGGGCCGGAGGGGTTACGAGCAGTACTTC
TRBV9	TRBD1	NA	TRBJ1-6	CASSATGMMDSPLHF	TGTGCCAGCAGCGCGACAGGGATGATGGATTCACCCCTCCACTTT
TRBV7-9	NA	NA	TRBJ1-3	CASSPTPSASAIYF	TGTGCCAGCAGCCCTACTCCCTCCGCCTCCGCCATATATTTT
TRBV1	NA	NA	TRBJ2-5	CTSSQRGAEETQYF	TGCACCAGCAGCCAACGGGGGGCGGAAGAGACCCAGTACTTC
TRBV3-1/TRBV3-2	NA	once	TRBJ1-6	CASRSGSYNSPLHF	TGTGCCAGCCGGTCAGGCTCCTATAATTCACCCCTCCACTTT
TRBV3-1/TRBV3-2	TRBD2	NA	TRBJ2-7	CASSQVVLAGANEQYF	TGTGCCAGCAGCCAAGTAGTACTAGCGGGAGCCAACGAGCAGTACTTC
TRBV29-1	TRBD1	NA	TRBJ1-2	CSVGSRRGQDGYTF	TGCAGCGTTGGATCTCGCAGGGGGCAGGATGGCTACACCTTC
TRBV9	TRBD2	NA	TRBJ2-4	CASSYEPGLARGNIQYF	TGTGCCAGCAGCTATGAGCCGGGACTAGCGAGGGGAAACATTCAGTACTTC
TRBV19	NA	NA	TRBJ2-3	CASSGYVQVNTDTQYF	TGTGCCAGTAGTGGTTACGTTCAGGTCAATACAGATACGCAGTATTTT
TRBV10-1	TRBD2	NA	TRBJ2-3	CASSARTSGQGDTQYF	TGCGCCAGCAGTGCAAGGACTAGCGGGCAGGGTGATACGCAGTATTTT
TRBV5-5	NA	NA	TRBJ1-1	CASSFYRVDTEAFF	TGTGCCAGCAGCTTCTACAGGGTGGACACTGAAGCTTTCTTT
TRBV6-5	NA	few	TRBJ2-1	CASSYSSAVGNEQFF	TGTGCCAGCAGTTACTCCTCAGCGGTCGGGAATGAGCAGTTCTTC
TRBV25-1	TRBD1	NA	TRBJ1-2	CASSDRWTGGAEGYTF	TGTGCCAGCAGTGATCGCTGGACAGGGGGCGCGGAAGGCTACACCTTC
TRBV3-1/TRBV3-2	NA	NA	TRBJ1-4	CASSPSKEALEKLFF	TGTGCCAGCAGCCCAAGCAAAGAGGCTTTAGAAAAACTGTTTTTT
TRBV6-4	NA	once	TRBJ2-3	CASSPDDGGPDTQYF	TGTGCCAGCAGCCCGGACGACGGGGGGCCAGATACGCAGTATTTT
TRBV10-3	TRBD2	NA	TRBJ2-7	CAISLGLAGLSEQYF	TGTGCCATCAGCCTGGGACTAGCGGGACTCAGCGAGCAGTACTTC
TRBV20-1	NA	NA	TRBJ1-2	CSASPGSNYGYTF	TGCAGTGCTAGTCCCGGGAGTAACTATGGCTACACCTTC
TRBV6-5	TRBD1	NA	TRBJ1-2	CASSSPGQGYGYTF	TGTGCCAGCAGTTCGCCGGGACAGGGCTATGGCTACACCTTC
TRBV11-3	NA	NA	TRBJ2-3	CASSLGLASTDTQYF	TGTGCCAGCAGCTTAGGGCTAGCGAGCACAGATACGCAGTATTTT
TRBV7-2	NA	NA	TRBJ2-3	CASSLGPLQRGTQYF	TGTGCCAGCAGCTTAGGACCCCTCCAGCGTGGTACGCAGTATTTT
TRBV7-9	NA	NA	TRBJ1-2	CASSLGGANYGYTF	TGTGCCAGCAGCTTAGGGGGAGCTAACTATGGCTACACCTTC
TRBV9	NA	few	TRBJ1-4	CASSVSVVGGNEKLFF	TGTGCCAGCAGCGTAAGCGTAGTAGGGGGTAATGAAAAACTGTTTTTT
TRBV7-9	NA	NA	TRBJ2-3	CASSPLLLDGGRGDTQYF	TGTGCCAGCAGCCCTCTCCTACTAGACGGGGGGCGAGGAGATACGCAGTATTTT
TRBV6-6	TRBD1	NA	TRBJ2-5	CASSYGTGGEETQYF	TGTGCCAGCAGTTACGGGACAGGGGGCGAAGAGACCCAGTACTTC
TRBV7-7	NA	NA	TRBJ2-5	CASSLRAQETQYF	TGTGCCAGCAGCTTGCGGGCGCAAGAGACCCAGTACTTC
TRBV5-1	NA	NA	TRBJ1-4	CASRPWGPNEKLFF	TGCGCCAGCAGACCCTGGGGCCCCAATGAAAAACTGTTTTTT
TRBV10-3	TRBD2	NA	TRBJ2-7	CAISVVLAGVLGDEQYF	TGTGCCATCAGTGTGGTACTAGCGGGAGTGCTTGGGGACGAGCAGTACTTC
TRBV5-4	TRBD2	NA	TRBJ2-3	CASSTPTSGRADTQYF	TGTGCCAGCAGCACCCCGACTAGCGGGAGAGCAGATACGCAGTATTTT
TRBV10-3	TRBD1	NA	TRBJ1-5	CAISETGQGSNQPQHF	TGTGCCATCAGTGAAACTGGACAGGGGAGCAATCAGCCCCAGCATTTT
TRBV3-1/TRBV3-2	TRBD1	NA	TRBJ1-1	CASSRPPPPTGYTEAFF	TGTGCCAGCAGCCGACCCCCCCCGCCGACAGGGTATACTGAAGCTTTCTTT
TRBV19	TRBD1	NA	TRBJ1-5	CASSIAPLRDRRDQPQHF	TGTGCCAGTAGTATAGCCCCCCTCCGGGACAGGAGGGATCAGCCCCAGCATTTT
TRBV2	NA	NA	TRBJ2-5	CASSRGSQETQYF	TGTGCCAGCAGTAGAGGCTCCCAAGAGACCCAGTACTTC
TRBV12-5	NA	NA	TRBJ2-1	CASGLYLGGDEQFF	TGTGCTAGTGGTTTGTACCTAGGGGGGGATGAGCAGTTCTTC
TRBV5-1	NA	NA	TRBJ1-2	CASSLGLRGGIGYGYTF	TGCGCCAGCAGCTTGGGACTCCGTGGGGGGATCGGCTATGGCTACACCTTC
TRBV7-9	NA	NA	TRBJ1-1	CASSLARHVMNTEAFF	TGTGCCAGCAGCTTAGCGCGACATGTAATGAACACTGAAGCTTTCTTT
TRBV6-5	TRBD1	once	TRBJ1-5	CASIRQGSNQPQHF	TGTGCCAGCATTAGACAGGGTTCCAATCAGCCCCAGCATTTT
TRBV5-1	NA	NA	TRBJ2-7	CASSLGAGETYEQYF	TGCGCCAGCAGCTTAGGGGCAGGGGAAACCTACGAGCAGTACTTC
TRBV5-4	NA	NA	TRBJ1-5	CASSWSFGPQHF	TGTGCCAGCAGCTGGTCCTTTGGCCCCCAGCATTTT